Listed below are T cell receptor beta chains from one sample, sequenced in a study of blood T cells in healthy people across ages. Each CDR3 protein gets one entry after TCRdb re-called the 5' RACE reads with MiXCR. Of 850,000 to 950,000 distinct CDR3 sequences listed, more than 25% are singletons. Input material: blood. The receptor set was obtained from an elderly woman in good health. The CDR3 runs from the conserved cysteine through the conserved F or W. A D gene is named only where the DNA matches it firmly. The listing skips clone size in some rows; elsewhere it reads once, few, many or a size class.

CASSQDPSGGNQETQYF	TGTGCCAGCAGCCAAGATCCTAGCGGGGGGAACCAAGAGACCCAGTACTTC	TRBV3-1	many	TRBJ2-5	TRBD2
CASSLAGESFF	TGTGCCAGCAGCCTAGCCGGAGAGTCGTTTTTT	TRBV14	-	TRBJ1-4	-
CASSRGGIPAGDTQYF	TGCGCCAGCAGCCGAGGTGGGATTCCCGCGGGAGATACGCAGTATTTT	TRBV4-1	few	TRBJ2-3	-
CSARDQTGYFQDTQYF	TGCAGTGCTAGAGATCAGACAGGATATTTCCAAGATACGCAGTATTTT	TRBV20-1	-	TRBJ2-3	-
CASSVGHLYGYTF	TGTGCCAGCAGCGTTGGCCACCTCTATGGCTACACCTTC	TRBV7-9	many	TRBJ1-2	-
CATSGLAGGKISGDTQYF	TGTGCCACCAGTGGACTAGCGGGGGGGAAAATATCGGGAGATACGCAGTATTTT	TRBV12-3/TRBV12-4	few	TRBJ2-3	TRBD2
CASSQYSGGVYNEQFF	TGTGCCAGCAGCCAATATAGCGGGGGGGTGTACAATGAGCAGTTCTTC	TRBV3-1	many	TRBJ2-1	TRBD2
CASSHGTTGTDTQYF	TGTGCCAGCAGCCACGGAACCACGGGCACAGATACGCAGTATTTT	TRBV7-9	-	TRBJ2-3	-
CASSQGLRNTEAFF	TGCGCCAGCAGCCAAGGTCTAAGGAACACTGAAGCTTTCTTT	TRBV4-3	-	TRBJ1-1	-
CASRKDSSYNEQFF	TGTGCCAGCAGGAAGGATAGCTCCTACAATGAGCAGTTCTTC	TRBV7-9	few	TRBJ2-1	-
CSAPGTGNTIYF	TGCAGTGCGCCGGGAACCGGAAACACCATATATTTT	TRBV20-1	few	TRBJ1-3	-
CSARAFYGGPGGNTEVFF	TGCAGTGCTAGAGCCTTTTATGGGGGGCCCGGCGGGAACACTGAAGTTTTCTTT	TRBV20-1	-	TRBJ1-1	-
CASSRDRINYGYTF	TGTGCCAGCAGTAGGGACAGAATTAACTATGGCTACACCTTC	TRBV12-3/TRBV12-4	-	TRBJ1-2	TRBD1
CASSASHKGLSNQPQHF	TGTGCCAGCAGTGCATCACATAAGGGGCTTAGCAATCAGCCCCAGCATTTT	TRBV6-2/TRBV6-3	-	TRBJ1-5	-
CASSLSGSNTEAFF	TGTGCCAGCAGCTTATCTGGTTCGAACACTGAAGCTTTCTTT	TRBV7-9	many	TRBJ1-1	-
CASNRQSPGLISPYF	TGTGCCAGTAACCGACAATCACCGGGACTAATATCGCCGTACTTC	TRBV28	many	TRBJ2-5	TRBD2
CRAVPEDRNTEAFF	TGCAGAGCCGTCCCCGAGGACAGGAACACTGAAGCTTTCTTT	TRBV20-1	-	TRBJ1-1	-
CASSSGGKSYEQYF	TGTGCCAGCAGCTCTGGGGGGAAGTCCTACGAGCAGTACTTC	TRBV7-2	many	TRBJ2-7	-
CASSLAGQSYNEQFF	TGTGCCAGCAGCTTAGCGGGGCAGTCCTACAATGAGCAGTTCTTC	TRBV7-2	many	TRBJ2-1	-
CASSSRHRETQYF	TGTGCCAGCAGCTCTAGGCACCGAGAGACCCAGTACTTC	TRBV11-2	many	TRBJ2-5	-
CASSPVGDTGELFF	TGTGCCAGCAGCCCCGTCGGGGACACCGGGGAGCTGTTTTTT	TRBV3-1	few	TRBJ2-2	-
CASSPYRDYNEQYF	TGTGCCAGCAGCCCCTATAGGGACTACAATGAGCAGTACTTC	TRBV3-1	-	TRBJ2-7	TRBD2
CSARDPRQANTGELFF	TGCAGTGCTAGAGATCCTCGACAGGCGAACACCGGGGAGCTGTTTTTT	TRBV20-1	-	TRBJ2-2	-
CARRQGRCNEQYF	TGTGCCAGGAGACAGGGGCGGTGCAATGAGCAGTACTTC	TRBV19	-	TRBJ2-5	TRBD1
CASSLSGQVDEQYF	TGTGCCAGCAGTTTATCGGGACAGGTAGACGAGCAGTACTTC	TRBV27	-	TRBJ2-7	TRBD1
CSATIFGAGGPDTQYF	TGCAGTGCTACGATCTTCGGGGCGGGGGGGCCAGATACGCAGTATTTT	TRBV20-1	many	TRBJ2-3	TRBD2
CSARDRRHYSNQPQHF	TGCAGTGCTAGAGATCGCAGGCATTATAGCAATCAGCCCCAGCATTTT	TRBV20-1	many	TRBJ1-5	-
CASSSRQGVGWYNEQFF	TGTGCCAGCAGCTCTCGGCAGGGGGTAGGTTGGTACAATGAGCAGTTCTTC	TRBV7-8	-	TRBJ2-1	TRBD1
CATTTWQGAYGYTF	TGTGCCACCACAACCTGGCAGGGGGCCTATGGCTACACCTTC	TRBV6-2/TRBV6-3	-	TRBJ1-2	TRBD1
CSARDRRVTLDTQYF	TGCAGTGCTAGAGATAGGAGGGTAACGTTAGATACGCAGTATTTT	TRBV20-1	many	TRBJ2-3	-
CASSLYGTSVSYEQYF	TGTGCCAGCAGCTTATACGGGACTAGCGTTTCCTACGAGCAGTACTTC	TRBV7-8	-	TRBJ2-7	TRBD2
CAISERPGAKNIQYF	TGTGCCATCAGTGAGCGGCCGGGAGCCAAAAACATTCAGTACTTC	TRBV10-3	many	TRBJ2-4	-
CASSERGTSGAYNEQFF	TGTGCCAGCAGTGAAAGAGGGACTAGCGGGGCCTACAATGAGCAGTTCTTC	TRBV6-4	many	TRBJ2-1	TRBD2
CSASLLARTEQYF	TGCAGTGCTAGTCTTCTAGCAAGGACCGAGCAGTACTTC	TRBV20-1	many	TRBJ2-7	-
CASSYAGQGEGGYTF	TGTGCCAGCAGTTACGCTGGACAGGGGGAGGGGGGCTACACCTTC	TRBV6-6	-	TRBJ1-2	TRBD1
CASSSYVGNQETQYF	TGTGCCAGCAGCTCATATGTCGGCAACCAAGAGACCCAGTACTTC	TRBV7-7	many	TRBJ2-5	-
CASSYPTGCCIQYF	TGTGCCAGCAGTTACCCAACTGGTTGCTGCATTCAGTACTTC	TRBV6-5	-	TRBJ2-4	-
CTSSLAREDTQYF	TGTACCAGCAGCCTAGCCAGGGAAGATACGCAGTATTTT	TRBV7-2	-	TRBJ2-3	-
CASSYGGMGTNEQFF	TGTGCCAGCAGTTACGGTGGGATGGGTACTAATGAGCAGTTCTTC	TRBV6-2/TRBV6-3	many	TRBJ2-1	-
CASSAGLAGSTDTQYF	TGTGCCAGCAGCGCAGGACTAGCGGGGTCCACAGATACGCAGTATTTT	TRBV7-9	few	TRBJ2-3	TRBD2
CSAPTAGESYEQYF	TGCAGTGCTCCAACGGCAGGGGAATCCTACGAGCAGTACTTC	TRBV20-1	many	TRBJ2-7	-
CASSYAGVLGANVLTF	TGTGCCAGCAGTTACGCCGGTGTTTTGGGGGCCAACGTCCTGACTTTC	TRBV6-2/TRBV6-3	many	TRBJ2-6	-
CASSLNLQPQHF	TGTGCCAGCAGTTTGAATCTTCAGCCCCAGCATTTT	TRBV12-3/TRBV12-4	-	TRBJ1-5	-
CACSLGQILNTEAFF	TGTGCCTGCAGTTTAGGCCAGATCTTGAACACTGAAGCTTTCTTT	TRBV12-3/TRBV12-4	-	TRBJ1-1	-
CASSFWRKTQYF	TGTGCCAGCAGTTTTTGGAGGAAGACCCAGTACTTC	TRBV12-3/TRBV12-4	many	TRBJ2-5	-
CSARDRELPPLHF	TGCAGTGCCAGGGACAGGGAACTTCCACCCCTCCACTTT	TRBV20-1	-	TRBJ1-6	TRBD1
CATSGGQADYDYTF	TGTGCCACCAGTGGGGGACAGGCTGATTATGACTACACCTTC	TRBV24-1	-	TRBJ1-2	TRBD1
CASSQGRAGYTF	TGTGCCAGCAGCCAAGGCAGGGCTGGCTACACCTTC	TRBV3-1	many	TRBJ1-2	-
CASSRSPIDYGYTF	TGTGCCAGCAGCAGGAGTCCGATAGACTATGGCTACACCTTC	TRBV2	many	TRBJ1-2	-
CASSGGRGYNEKLFF	TGTGCCAGCAGTGGGGGACGGGGTTATAATGAAAAACTGTTTTTT	TRBV27	few	TRBJ1-4	-
CATSEGVGGVNTEAFF	TGTGCCACCAGTGAGGGAGTTGGAGGAGTGAACACTGAAGCTTTCTTT	TRBV24-1	-	TRBJ1-1	-
CASSRTGSPSGANVLTF	TGTGCCAGCAGTAGGACAGGGAGCCCCTCTGGGGCCAACGTCCTGACTTTC	TRBV6-1	few	TRBJ2-6	TRBD1
CSGQGLLGVNEQFF	TGCAGCGGGCAAGGACTCTTAGGAGTAAATGAGCAGTTCTTC	TRBV29-1	-	TRBJ2-1	-
CASSPDGSGANVLTF	TGCGCCAGCAGCCCGGACGGGTCTGGGGCCAACGTCCTGACTTTC	TRBV18	many	TRBJ2-6	-
CASNPTGTGNTIYF	TGTGCCAGCAACCCGACAGGGACTGGAAACACCATATATTTT	TRBV7-2	-	TRBJ1-3	TRBD1
CASSLLGDAQYF	TGTGCCAGCAGCTTATTGGGAGATGCGCAGTATTTT	TRBV7-2	few	TRBJ2-3	-